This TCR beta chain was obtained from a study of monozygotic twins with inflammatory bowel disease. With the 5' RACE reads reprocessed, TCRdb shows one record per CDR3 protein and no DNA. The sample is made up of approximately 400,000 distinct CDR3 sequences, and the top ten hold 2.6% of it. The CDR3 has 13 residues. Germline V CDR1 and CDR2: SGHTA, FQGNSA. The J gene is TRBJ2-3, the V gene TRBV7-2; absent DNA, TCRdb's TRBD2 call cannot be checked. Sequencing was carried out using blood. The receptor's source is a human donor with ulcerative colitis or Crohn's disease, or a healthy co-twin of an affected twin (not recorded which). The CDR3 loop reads CASSNGLADTQYF.